This is a list of T cell receptor beta chains from one sample in a study of read filtering for tumor transcriptome and immune sequencing. In TCRdb, the reads were re-called with MiXCR into one record per CDR3 protein. Of about 58,000 distinct CDR3 sequences listed, roughly 12% are singletons. The sample comprised a population of CD138-negative cells sorted from bone marrow. The origin of the receptors is a donor aged 40 or over with multiple myeloma. Each CDR3 is given with its conserved first and last residue. A D gene is named only where the DNA matches it firmly. Rows give clone size only sometimes, using once, few, many, or a class for an expanded clone.

v_gene	abundance	d_gene	j_gene	CDR3aa	CDR3nt
TRBV19	many	TRBD1	TRBJ2-1	CASSIDRGFYNEQFF	TGTGCCAGTAGTATCGACAGGGGTTTCTACAATGAGCAGTTCTTC
TRBV20-1	many	NA	TRBJ2-1	CSAVGLISYNEQFF	TGCAGTGCGGTGGGTCTTATTTCCTACAATGAGCAGTTCTTC
TRBV5-1	many	NA	TRBJ2-3	CASSYSEDTQYF	TGCGCCAGCAGCTATTCCGAAGATACGCAGTATTTT
TRBV7-9	many	NA	TRBJ2-1	CASSSGTYNEQFF	TGTGCCAGCAGCTCTGGGACATACAATGAGCAGTTCTTC
TRBV20-1	many	NA	TRBJ1-5	CSARVSGAYSNQPQHF	TGCAGTGCTAGAGTCTCAGGGGCCTATAGCAATCAGCCCCAGCATTTT
TRBV11-2	many	TRBD2	TRBJ2-1	CASSLMGLAGGEQFF	TGTGCCAGCAGCCTAATGGGACTAGCGGGCGGCGAGCAGTTCTTC
TRBV30	many	TRBD1	TRBJ2-1	CAWGSGTGAGEQFF	TGTGCCTGGGGTTCCGGGACAGGGGCGGGTGAGCAGTTCTTC
TRBV5-1	many	NA	TRBJ2-7	CASSLGSSWAYEQYF	TGCGCCAGCAGCTTGGGCTCCAGTTGGGCCTACGAGCAGTACTTC
TRBV5-4	many	TRBD2	TRBJ2-1	CASSLVSGVNNEQFF	TGTGCCAGCAGCTTGGTGAGCGGGGTCAACAATGAGCAGTTCTTC
TRBV28	many	TRBD2	TRBJ2-2	CASNLALAGGKLNTGELFF	TGTGCCAGCAACCTTGCTTTAGCGGGGGGCAAGCTCAACACCGGGGAGCTGTTTTTT
TRBV24-1	many	TRBD1	TRBJ2-3	CATSEFVGGGLDTQYF	TGTGCCACCAGTGAGTTTGTAGGGGGCGGTTTGGATACGCAGTATTTT
TRBV28	many	NA	TRBJ1-5	CASSFRSQPQHF	TGTGCCAGCAGTTTTAGATCTCAGCCCCAGCATTTT
TRBV5-1	NA	NA	TRBJ1-6	CASREQVNSPLHF	TGCGCCAGCAGAGAACAGGTTAATTCACCCCTCCACTTT
TRBV30	many	NA	TRBJ2-1	CAWSFGGHEQFF	TGTGCCTGGAGCTTTGGAGGGCATGAGCAGTTCTTC
TRBV4-2	many	TRBD2	TRBJ2-7	CASSQGALAGATITYEQYF	TGTGCCAGCAGCCAGGGAGCCCTAGCGGGGGCGACGATAACCTACGAGCAGTACTTC
TRBV7-6	few	TRBD1	TRBJ2-7	CASSAGLGTGYAEQYF	TGTGCCAGCAGCGCAGGACTGGGGACAGGGTATGCCGAGCAGTACTTC
TRBV11-2	many	NA	TRBJ2-3	CASSYSRDTQYF	TGTGCCAGCAGCTACTCTAGGGATACGCAGTATTTT
TRBV28	NA	TRBD1	TRBJ1-2	CASSWGTGGNGDTF	TGTGCCAGCAGTTGGGGGACAGGGGGAAATGGCGACACCTTC
TRBV12-3/TRBV12-4	many	TRBD1	TRBJ1-2	CASRIQGLGYTF	TGTGCCAGCAGGATACAGGGGTTAGGCTACACCTTC
TRBV6-5	many	NA	TRBJ2-2	CASSYSQPGTGELFF	TGTGCCAGCAGTTACTCTCAGCCGGGCACCGGGGAGCTGTTTTTT
TRBV20-1	many	NA	TRBJ2-7	CSARSDTSSYEQYF	TGCAGTGCTAGGAGTGACACAAGCTCCTACGAGCAGTACTTC
TRBV11-2	NA	NA	TRBJ2-7	CASSYGRSYEQYF	TGTGCCAGCAGCTATGGTCGGAGCTACGAGCAGTACTTC
TRBV30	few	TRBD1	TRBJ1-1	CAWSVRDRAVNTEAFF	TGTGCCTGGAGTGTACGGGACAGGGCGGTGAACACTGAAGCTTTCTTT